What follows describes a single T cell receptor (beta chain). The authors' processing: Counts of nucleated cells, estimated from reference gene primer amplification, were obtained. The protocol was immunoSEQ multiplex PCR, while the TCRdb copy is restricted to in-frame clones and leaves out a portion. From that table come the V and J calls and clone size; the DNA was used to work out D and trimming. This table has around 120,000 clones, 87% appearing once. The source of the sample is a study of blood T cell repertoires in COVID-19. Study-level information: Sites in the United States, Italy and Spain provided acute and convalescent COVID-19 samples. From T cells, B-cell-depleted T cells, or PBMCs came the material, which was cDNA or gDNA.

What was sequenced was peripheral blood. The receptor's source is a woman between 70 and 85 years old with acute or convalescent COVID-19.

CDR3 residues: CASSSLMRGGIYEQYF. For the CDR3, the DNA is TGTGCCAGCAGTTCGCTCATGCGGGGGGGGATCTACGAGCAGTACTTC. The genes are TRBV27 and TRBJ2-7, with TRBD2 identical over 9 bases. V lost 4 bases to trimming and J lost 3 bases; unmatched junction nucleotides: 10. The CDR3 covers 16 residues. Germline V gene data show CDR1 as MNHEY and CDR2 as SMNVEV (reference sequence).